These 2 T cell receptor beta chains were all obtained from the same sample, sequenced in a study of OX40 agonist ivuxolimab in advanced cancers. Sequencing was performed with immunoSEQ multiplex PCR; in TCRdb, only in-frame clones are kept and a portion is missing. The profile shows approximately 70,000 clones, roughly 90% of them singletons. This material consisted of CD4+ or CD8+ T cells sorted from blood, taken in a trial of the OX40 agonist ivuxolimab. The receptors were sampled from an adult with an advanced solid tumor such as melanoma, head and neck, liver or kidney cancer.

The rearrangement links TRBV19 to TRBJ1-3; a possible D gene is TRBD1 (5 bases). Looked up from germline, CDR1 is LNHDA and CDR2 is SQIVND (reference sequence). The CDR3 spans 15 residues. V was shortened by 7 bases and J by 0 bases, with 13 bases between the two germline ends. The CDR3 DNA reads as TGTGCCAGTACTTGGGACTCCGTCTCTGGAAACACCATATATTTT. This gives the protein CASTWDSVSGNTIYF.

The chain employs TRBV7-2 and TRBJ2-7, with 11 nucleotides matching TRBD2. CDR1 is SGHTA and CDR2 is FQGNSA in the germline V gene. CDR3 length: 14 amino acids. V shed 3 bases and J 6 bases; nucleotides not matched to a gene: 4. The CDR3 loop reads CASSLGLAAIEQYF. CDR3 bases: TGTGCCAGCAGCTTGGGACTAGCGGCAATCGAGCAGTACTTC.